What follows are 28 T cell receptor beta chains derived from one specimen sequenced in a study of cytomegalovirus exposure and HLA in healthy donors. Primers for the PCR totalled 60 Vbeta and 13 Jbeta. Sequenced by immunoSEQ multiplex PCR; TCRdb stores in-frame clones only, minus some. The sample contains about 130,000 clones, roughly 84% of which appear only once. Sequencing was performed on PBMCs. The receptor set was obtained from a boy between 10 and 17 years old in good health and CMV-seronegative.

V and J are TRBV7-9 and TRBJ2-7; D unclear. The germline V and J ends were trimmed by 3 bases and 0 bases, with 9 bases remaining between them. CDR3 length: 14 residues. CDR1 and CDR2 (germline): SEHNR, FQNEAQ (reference sequence). CDR3 coding DNA: TGTGCCAGCAGCTTCGACAAAAGCTCCTACGAGCAGTACTTC. Protein product: CASSFDKSSYEQYF.

The rearrangement joins TRBV10-3 to TRBJ2-3; 7 bases are a match to TRBD1. CDR1 is ENHRY, CDR2 SYGVKD, per germline. The length of the CDR3 is 16 residues. The trim removed 6 bases at V and 2 bases at J, leaving 11 bases unmatched. The CDR3 nucleotides read TGTGCCATCAGGGCGCCGGGGACAGAGATCACAGATACGCAGTATTTT. Its translation: CAIRAPGTEITDTQYF.

V usage is TRBV21-1 and J usage is TRBJ1-3. TRBV21-1 is a listed pseudogene. The CDR3 runs to 17 residues. The DNA of the CDR3 is TGTGCCAGCAGCAAAGTCGTGGGGGGATGCCCTGGAAACACCATATATTTT. Its translation: CASSKVVGGCPGNTIYF.

This chain joins TRBV7-3 and TRBJ2-1; 9 positions agree with TRBD2. Germline loops: CDR1 SGHTA, CDR2 FQGTGA. The CDR3 spans 17 residues. J was trimmed by 7 bases and V by 5 bases; bases with no gene match: 15. The CDR3 DNA is TGTGCCAGCAGCCGTCCTTCTCGCGGGGGGGCCCGGAATGAGCAGTTCTTC. Its protein product is CASSRPSRGGARNEQFF.

The chain combines TRBV5-1 with TRBJ2-7, with 8 bases identical to TRBD2. The CDR3 is 16 amino acids. The trim removed 0 bases at V and 3 bases at J, leaving 8 bases unmatched. CDR1 is SGHRS and CDR2 is YFSETQ in the germline V gene. CDR3 residues: CASSLGGLGTHYEQYF. The CDR3 nucleotides are TGCGCCAGCAGCTTGGGGGGACTAGGCACCCACTACGAGCAGTACTTC.

This chain joins TRBV4-2 and TRBJ2-5, with TRBD1 matching 7 bases. CDR3 size: 15 residues. Germline assignment: CDR1 LGHNA and CDR2 YNFKEQ. V lost 0 bases to trimming and J lost 1 base; unmatched junction nucleotides: 2. The CDR3 spells CASSQDGQVQETQYF. DNA of the CDR3: TGTGCCAGCAGCCAAGATGGACAGGTCCAAGAGACCCAGTACTTC.

The V and J genes are TRBV6-5 and TRBJ2-1; TRBD2 agrees at 7 bases. V trimming: 2 bases; J trimming: 9 bases; junction bases outside the gene matches: 4. The CDR3 is 13 residues long. Germline CDR1 and CDR2: MNHEY and SVGAGI. The CDR3 reads CASSYSSGGEQFF. The CDR3 DNA sequence: TGTGCCAGCAGTTACAGCTCGGGGGGTGAGCAGTTCTTC.

The chain recombines TRBV10-3 with TRBJ2-4; D not resolved. Germline assignment: CDR1 ENHRY and CDR2 SYGVKD. V was shortened by 6 bases and J by 7 bases, with 10 bases between the two germline ends. The CDR3 is made up of 12 amino acids. CDR3 protein: CAISPGPNIQYF. Written as DNA, the CDR3 is TGTGCCATCAGCCCCGGTCCCAACATTCAGTACTTC.

This chain links TRBV9 with TRBJ2-2; weak D call: TRBD1 (6 bases). Germline values: CDR1 SGDLS, CDR2 YYNGEE. Trimming shortened V by 3 bases and J by 7 bases, and 10 bases separated the two germline ends. The CDR3 loop spans 13 amino acids. CDR3 sequence (DNA): TGTGCCAGCAGCGCAGGGGTTGGCGGGGAGCTGTTTTTT. Residues: CASSAGVGGELFF.

The chain joins TRBV7-2 to TRBJ2-7; 12 positions agree with TRBD2. The CDR3 length is 16 residues. Trimming took 5 bases from V and 1 from J; bases not matched to a gene: 6. Per germline, CDR1 SGHTA and CDR2 FQGNSA. The CDR3 bases are TGTGCCAGCAGCCGAACCGGGACTAGCGGGTCCTACGAGCAGTACTTC. Translation gives CASSRTGTSGSYEQYF.

This clone was seen a single time. J is TRBJ1-2 and V is TRBV19; D perhaps matches TRBD1 (6 bases). Trimming stripped 4 bases from V and 7 bases from J, with 7 bases between. Germline values: CDR1 LNHDA, CDR2 SQIVND (reference sequence). This CDR3 is 11 amino acids long. The DNA of the CDR3 is TGTGCCAGTAGTACACAGGGTGGCTACACCTTC. Translation gives CASSTQGGYTF.

V usage is TRBV2 and J usage is TRBJ2-1; D might be TRBD2 (5 bases). The germline V gene has CDR1 SNHLY and CDR2 FYNNEI. V lost 6 bases to trimming and J lost 5 bases, with 23 bases between them. This CDR3 contains 17 residues. The CDR3 region is CASRDSGLVRANNEQFF. The CDR3 bases are TGTGCCAGCAGGGACTCCGGGCTGGTAAGGGCGAACAATGAGCAGTTCTTC.

This rearrangement joins TRBV5-1 to TRBJ2-1, with D possibly being TRBD1 (6 bases). In germline, CDR1 is SGHRS, CDR2 YFSETQ. The CDR3 has 15 residues. V was clipped by 2 bases and J by 0 bases, with 9 bases between them. CDR3 DNA: TGCGCCAGCAGCTTAACAGGGAGCTCCTACAATGAGCAGTTCTTC. Encoded protein: CASSLTGSSYNEQFF. The entire variable domain, with the rest obtained from reference TRBV5-1 and TRBJ2-1, is as follows: KAGVTQTPRYLIKTRGQQVTLSCSPISGHRSVSWYQQTPGQGLQFLFEYFSETQRNKGNFPGRFSGRQFSNSRSEMNVSTLELGDSALYLCASSLTGSSYNEQFFGPGTRLTVL.

V gene TRBV6-1 combines with J gene TRBJ2-2, with no clear D. CDR3 length: 14 residues. Per the germline V gene, CDR1 is MNHNS and CDR2 is SASEGT. V lost 1 base, J lost 1 base, and 4 bases lay in between. CDR3 region: CASSEGQNTGELFF. The CDR3 nucleotides read TGTGCCAGCAGTGAAGGACAGAACACCGGGGAGCTGTTTTTT.

The chain carries TRBV13 and TRBJ2-1; 12 nucleotides line up with TRBD2. Germline V gene sequence: CDR1 PRHDT, CDR2 FYEKMQ (reference sequence). The trim removed 5 bases at V and 10 bases at J, leaving 9 bases unmatched. The CDR3 has 15 residues. The CDR3, as DNA: TGTGCCAGCAGCCTTCGACTAGCGGGAGTCAGGGAGCAGTTCTTC. As protein: CASSLRLAGVREQFF. Complete variable domain (other parts from reference TRBV13 and TRBJ2-1): AAGVIQSPRHLIKEKRETATLKCYPIPRHDTVYWYQQGPGQDPQFLISFYEKMQSDKGSIPDRFSAQQFSDYHSELNMSSLELGDSALYFCASSLRLAGVREQFFGPGTRLTVL.

The chain joins TRBV7-9 to TRBJ1-5; tentative D call: TRBD1 (6 bases). The germline V and J ends were trimmed by 1 base and 3 bases, with 7 bases remaining between them. Germline V gives CDR1 SEHNR, CDR2 FQNEAQ (reference sequence). This CDR3 region has 14 residues. Here the CDR3 DNA reads TGTGCCAGCAGCTTAGGGACAGACAATCAGCCCCAGCATTTT. It specifies CASSLGTDNQPQHF.

J is TRBJ2-5 and V is TRBV11-1; maybe TRBD1 (6 bases). CDR1 is SGHAT and CDR2 is FQDESV in the germline V gene (reference sequence). V was pared by 7 bases and J by 2 bases, with 8 bases between. The length of the CDR3 is 12 residues. The CDR3 DNA is TGTGCCAGCAATAGGGGGCAAGAGACCCAGTACTTC. Translation: CASNRGQETQYF.

The rearrangement joins TRBV5-6 to TRBJ2-3; 11 bases line up with TRBD2. The CDR3 is 16 amino acids. The germline CDR1 and CDR2 sequences are SGHDT and YYEEEE. V dropped 0 bases and J dropped 4; count of bases not matched to a gene: 4. The CDR3 protein is CASSLGLAGGPDTQYF. CDR3 bases: TGTGCCAGCAGCTTGGGGCTAGCGGGGGGCCCAGATACGCAGTATTTT.

The V call is TRBV7-3, the J call TRBJ2-3, with TRBD2 matching 9 bases. J was trimmed by 6 bases and V by 2 bases; bases with no gene match: 6. CDR3 length: 15 residues. The germline CDR1 and CDR2 sequences are SGHTA and FQGTGA. CDR3 coding DNA: TGTGCCAGCAGCTTAGCGGCGGGAGGGGGGGATACGCAGTATTTT. It is translated as CASSLAAGGGDTQYF.

This chain joins TRBV2 and TRBJ2-7; 7 bases align to TRBD1. The CDR3 is 13 amino acids. V was clipped by 7 bases and J by 2 bases; unmatched bases: 5. Germline V gene lookup returns CDR1 SNHLY and CDR2 FYNNEI. The CDR3 nucleotides are TGTGCCAGCACTAGGGACAGAGCCTACGAGCAGTACTTC. Amino acids: CASTRDRAYEQYF.

V gene TRBV7-3 combines with J gene TRBJ2-3; 9 nucleotides line up with TRBD2. The CDR3 totals 16 residues. Trimming removed 5 bases from V and 0 bases from J; junction bases left unmatched: 6. CDR1 SGHTA and CDR2 FQGTGA come from the germline V gene. CDR3 amino acids: CASSKGGGASTDTQYF. CDR3 nucleotides: TGTGCCAGCAGCAAGGGCGGGGGGGCTAGCACAGATACGCAGTATTTT. Supplemented by reference TRBV7-3 and TRBJ2-3, the full variable domain reads GAGVSQTPSNKVTEKGKYVELRCDPISGHTALYWYRQSLGQGPEFLIYFQGTGAADDSGLPNDRFFAVRPEGSVSTLKIQRTERGDSAVYLCASSKGGGASTDTQYFGPGTRLTVL.

CDR3 amino acids: CASSPGGLGDTQYF. In DNA form, the CDR3 reads TGTGCCAGCTCACCCGGGGGGCTAGGAGATACGCAGTATTTT. The gene calls are TRBV18 and TRBJ2-3; D is perhaps TRBD2 (7 bases). V was clipped by 3 bases and J by 5 bases, with 12 bases between them. There are 14 residues in the CDR3. The germline gives CDR1 KGHSH, CDR2 LQKENI. Variable domain in full (rest from reference TRBV18 and TRBJ2-3): NAGVMQNPRHLVRRRGQEARLRCSPMKGHSHVYWYRQLPEEGLKFMVYLQKENIIDESGMPKERFSAEFPKEGPSILRIQQVVRGDSAAYFCASSPGGLGDTQYFGPGTRLTVL.

The V call is TRBV5-6, the J call TRBJ2-7; 7 nucleotides align to TRBD2. In germline, CDR1 is SGHDT, CDR2 YYEEEE. The CDR3 has 14 amino acids. The V gene end was trimmed by 4 bases and the J gene end by 2 bases; junction bases not matched to a gene: 6. The CDR3 DNA reads TGTGCCAGCAGCCCCGCTAGCGGTGCCTACGAGCAGTACTTC. It translates to CASSPASGAYEQYF.

The chain is built from TRBV5-4 and TRBJ2-7; D is perhaps TRBD2 (6 bases). CDR1 and CDR2 (germline): SGHNT, YYREEE (reference sequence). V was pared by 4 bases and J by 6 bases, with 14 bases between. The CDR3 is made up of 13 amino acids. The CDR3 nucleotides are TGTGCCAGCAGCAGCGGGTCCACCTCCGAGCAGTACTTC. It encodes CASSSGSTSEQYF. The full variable domain, completed using reference TRBV5-4 and TRBJ2-7, is ETGVTQSPTHLIKTRGQQVTLRCSSQSGHNTVSWYQQALGQGPQFIFQYYREEENGRGNFPPRFSGLQFPNYSSELNVNALELDDSALYLCASSSGSTSEQYFGPGTRLTVT.

This clone showed up just a few times. The gene calls are TRBV7-9 and TRBJ1-5; 7 nucleotides agree with TRBD1. Looked up from germline, CDR1 is SEHNR and CDR2 is FQNEAQ (reference sequence). The ends lost 5 bases at V and 0 bases at J; junction bases unmatched: 4. There are 15 residues in the CDR3. The CDR3 coding sequence is TGTGCCAGCAGCATTGGGGACAGTAGCAATCAGCCCCAGCATTTT. It codes for CASSIGDSSNQPQHF. The full variable domain, rest sourced from reference TRBV7-9 and TRBJ1-5, is DTGVSQNPRHKITKRGQNVTFRCDPISEHNRLYWYRQTLGQGPEFLTYFQNEAQLEKSRLLSDRFSAERPKGSFSTLEIQRTEQGDSAMYLCASSIGDSSNQPQHFGDGTRLSIL.

The chain combines TRBV13 with TRBJ1-6; 8 bases line up with TRBD1. Germline values: CDR1 PRHDT, CDR2 FYEKMQ (reference sequence). CDR3 length equals 16 residues. J lost 12 bases, V lost 5 bases, and 15 bases had no gene match. This chain's CDR3 is CASSLSRTGRIGPLHF. CDR3 in DNA: TGTGCCAGCAGCCTCTCTCGGACAGGGAGGATTGGACCCCTCCACTTT.

J is TRBJ1-1 and V is TRBV28; no clear D gene. CDR1 and CDR2 from the germline V gene are MDHEN and SYDVKM. This CDR3 comprises 15 residues. V was shortened by 2 bases and J by 0 bases, with 10 bases between the two germline ends. CDR3 sequence: CASSLSPDMNTEAFF. For the CDR3, the DNA is TGTGCCAGCAGTTTAAGCCCAGACATGAACACTGAAGCTTTCTTT.

V usage is TRBV7-2 and J usage is TRBJ1-6, with D possibly matching TRBD1 (5 bases). This CDR3 spans 17 amino acids. CDR1 SGHTA and CDR2 FQGNSA come from the germline V gene. V gave up 5 bases and J gave up 0 bases, with 14 bases separating them. CDR3 in amino acids: CASSLPGGSSYNSPLHF. CDR3 coding DNA: TGTGCCAGCAGCCTTCCCGGGGGGAGCTCCTATAATTCACCCCTCCACTTT.